This T cell receptor (beta chain) was sequenced in a study of OX40 agonist ivuxolimab in advanced cancers. Study-wide background: Prior anti-PD-1, anti-PD-L1 or anti-CTLA-4 therapy did not bar entry, and approximately 40% had some.

CDR1 and CDR2 from the germline V gene are LNHDA and SQIVND (reference sequence). CDR3 size: 15 residues. V lost 3 bases and J 4 bases, leaving 15 bases between the germline ends. Prior autoimmune disease or systemic immunosuppression barred patients. Clones were read by immunoSEQ multiplex PCR, and TCRdb kept only the in-frame ones, dropping some. The sample records fewer than 75,000 clones, 88% being singletons. The TCR originated in an adult with an advanced solid tumor such as melanoma, head and neck, liver or kidney cancer. V is TRBV19 and J is TRBJ1-2; no clear D gene. Here the sequenced sample was CD4+ or CD8+ T cells sorted from blood, taken in a trial of the OX40 agonist ivuxolimab. The CDR3 spells CASSIPLVDFYGYTF. The DNA of the CDR3 is TGTGCCAGTAGTATCCCCCTCGTCGATTTCTATGGCTACACCTTC.